This passage covers 2 T cell receptor beta chains from one sample sequenced in a study of graft-versus-host responses after intestinal transplantation. Responders (about 200,000, CFSE-labeled) were co-plated with about 200,000 irradiated, violet-dye-labeled stimulators. Data came from immunoSEQ multiplex PCR; TCRdb stores just in-frame clones and leaves some out. The sample lists under 15,000 clones, around 30% occurring once. Here the sequenced sample was alloreactive CD8+ T cells from a mixed lymphocyte reaction culture, taken before intestinal transplant. The sample's subset: CFSE-low proliferating T cells sorted from roughly six-day pre-transplant mixed lymphocyte reaction (GvH or HvG direction). The origin of the receptors is a human patient who received an intestinal transplant.

The chain recombines TRBV15 with TRBJ2-7; D is undetermined. The germline V gene encodes CDR1 LNHNV and CDR2 YYDKDF (reference sequence). The CDR3 loop spans 13 amino acids. The V gene lost 0 bases and the J gene lost 5 bases, with 8 bases spanning the gap. CDR3 DNA: TGTGCCACCAGCAGAGATCTATTAGACGAGCAGTACTTC. Its protein is CATSRDLLDEQYF.

This clone is deemed medium-sized (0.01 to 0.1%). J is TRBJ1-1 and V is TRBV6-5, with D hard to call. V lost 4 bases and J 4 bases, leaving 13 bases between the germline ends. The CDR3 sequence is 14 residues long. CDR1 MNHEY and CDR2 SVGAGI come from the germline V gene. The CDR3 DNA sequence: TGTGCCAGCAGTTTCACAGTTAGAGGCACTGAAGCTTTCTTT. It is translated as CASSFTVRGTEAFF.